These T cell receptor beta chains were read from a single sample in a study of blood T cells in healthy people across ages. TCRdb called the 5' RACE reads again in MiXCR, with one record for every CDR3 protein. Found here are some 800,000 distinct CDR3 sequences, roughly 25% of them singletons; the top ten hold around 3.6%. The data also belong to a second study, concerning T cells of mothers and their children.

The sequencing input was blood. The source is a boy aged 5-17 years in good health. CDR3s include the opening cysteine and the closing phenylalanine or tryptophan.

J gene: TRBJ2-5
V gene: TRBV9
CDR3 protein: CASSPIAGTGETQYF

J gene: NA
V gene: TRBV6-5
CDR3 protein: CASSYSSGGGQETQYF

J gene: TRBJ2-4
V gene: TRBV20-1
CDR3 protein: CSAIRDRVAKNIQYF

J gene: NA
V gene: TRBV20-1
CDR3 protein: CSARDRQIQETQYF

J gene: TRBJ1-1
V gene: TRBV6-2/TRBV6-3
CDR3 protein: CATADGSGTEAFF

J gene: TRBJ1-3
V gene: TRBV12-3/TRBV12-4
CDR3 protein: CASSLDRVSGNTIYF

J gene: TRBJ2-1
V gene: TRBV12-3/TRBV12-4
CDR3 protein: CASSLEKRGPRNEQFF

J gene: TRBJ1-1
V gene: TRBV12-3/TRBV12-4
CDR3 protein: CASSFRVPEAFF

J gene: TRBJ1-4
V gene: TRBV6-6
CDR3 protein: CASSPTREKLFF

J gene: TRBJ2-2
V gene: TRBV5-4
CDR3 protein: CASSSSGRTGELFF

J gene: TRBJ1-1
V gene: TRBV3-1
CDR3 protein: CASSHLTNTEAFF

J gene: TRBJ2-7
V gene: TRBV11-2
CDR3 protein: CASSLLATHYEQYF

J gene: TRBJ1-4
V gene: TRBV5-5
CDR3 protein: CASSPLEQGSGKLFF

J gene: TRBJ2-7
V gene: TRBV4-3
CDR3 protein: CASSQLRGYEQYF

J gene: TRBJ1-2
V gene: TRBV28
CDR3 protein: CASRRRGPGNYGYTF

J gene: NA
V gene: TRBV20-1
CDR3 protein: CSAKSSGSYEQYF

J gene: TRBJ1-2
V gene: TRBV7-2
CDR3 protein: CASSSLWTEGTYGYTF

J gene: TRBJ2-1
V gene: TRBV11-2
CDR3 protein: CASSHGVLSNNEQFF

J gene: TRBJ1-2
V gene: TRBV5-1
CDR3 protein: CASSSPSLGEETYGYTF

J gene: TRBJ2-2
V gene: TRBV29-1
CDR3 protein: CSVFRGAGELFF

J gene: NA
V gene: TRBV28
CDR3 protein: CASSFQGAGYEQYF

J gene: TRBJ2-1
V gene: TRBV9
CDR3 protein: CASSPGGLASTYEQFF

J gene: TRBJ2-2
V gene: TRBV5-1
CDR3 protein: CASSLILGTTNTGELFF

J gene: TRBJ1-4
V gene: TRBV4-2
CDR3 protein: CASSQAVDATNEKLFF

J gene: TRBJ1-1
V gene: TRBV4-1
CDR3 protein: CASSHSGGVGTEAFF

J gene: TRBJ1-4
V gene: TRBV2
CDR3 protein: CASRDIMESEKLFF

J gene: TRBJ2-3
V gene: TRBV7-8
CDR3 protein: CASSPWTGGTDTQYF

J gene: TRBJ2-7
V gene: TRBV3-1
CDR3 protein: CASSQGMVGAYAYEQYF

J gene: TRBJ1-1
V gene: TRBV5-5
CDR3 protein: CASSLVGRNTEAFF

J gene: TRBJ2-1
V gene: TRBV12-3/TRBV12-4
CDR3 protein: CASADLGAEQFF

J gene: TRBJ2-5
V gene: TRBV20-1
CDR3 protein: CSPWTNGAQYF